This T cell receptor (beta chain) was captured in a study of blood T cell repertoires in COVID-19. Turning to the study itself: Sites in the United States, Italy and Spain provided acute and convalescent COVID-19 samples.

In the original processing: The assay estimated nucleated cells by amplifying reference gene primers. Clones were read by immunoSEQ multiplex PCR, and TCRdb kept only the in-frame ones, dropping some. V and J calls and clone size are those listed in that table; D and trimming were worked out from the DNA. In the table there are about 220,000 clones, 80% of which are singletons. The sequence came from a woman in her 70s with acute or convalescent COVID-19. Sequencing was carried out using peripheral blood.

The CDR3 sequence: CASSSMDREGEQYF. The CDR3 region has the DNA TGTGCCAGCAGCTCTATGGACAGGGAGGGCGAGCAGTACTTC. The V and J genes are TRBV7-2 and TRBJ2-7; possible D gene TRBD1, 8 bases. The CDR3 sequence is 14 residues long. V was trimmed by 4 bases and J by 6 bases, leaving 16 bases between them. Germline CDR1 reads SGHTA; CDR2 reads FQGNSA.